The clone carrying this T cell receptor beta chain has only one observation. This CDR3 has 14 amino acids. Per germline, CDR1 DFQATT and CDR2 SNEGSKA (reference sequence). V was clipped by 3 bases and J by 4 bases, with 13 bases between them. One entry per CDR3 protein, called by TCRdb with MiXCR from the reads. The data hold about 160,000 distinct CDR3 sequences, with 17% observed a single time. This sample is drawn from a study of T cell repertoires in cytomegalovirus infection. This chain joins TRBV20-1 and TRBJ2-1; D is undetermined. The source of this sequence is a human donor in good health (CMV status not recorded). Some clones in this sample may be carry-over from other donors' samples. Sequenced input: CD8+ T cells from PBMCs. CDR3 sequence: CSARESLWYNEQFF. The CDR3 DNA reads TGCAGTGCTAGGGAAAGCTTGTGGTACAATGAGCAGTTCTTC.